The next 14 T cell receptor beta chains were all read from a single sample in a study of regulatory T cells in long-lasting Graves disease. Arm-PCR with iRepertoire HTBI primers amplified the CDR3 regions for these TCR beta libraries. A single record per CDR3 protein comes from TCRdb applying MiXCR to the multiplex PCR reads. This table has 300,000 to 350,000 distinct CDR3 sequences, 15% to 20% appearing once. As for time point: persistent/refractory GD, antithyroid drugs over 5 years with positive TRAb. PBMC-extracted RNA yielded the TCR library. This sample comprised peripheral blood mononuclear cells (PBMCs), obtained when the disease was refractory, from a patient treated with antithyroid drugs. These receptor sequences come from a female donor with Graves disease.

This chain connects TRBV5-6 to TRBJ2-3; D is undetermined. The length of the CDR3 is 14 residues. The germline CDR1 and CDR2 sequences are SGHDT and YYEEEE. V lost 0 bases and J 6 bases, leaving 11 bases between the germline ends. CDR3 loop: CASSLGPLEDTQYF. CDR3 nucleotide sequence: TGTGCCAGCAGCTTGGGGCCCCTCGAGGATACGCAGTATTTT. Full variable domain (missing parts from reference TRBV5-6 and TRBJ2-3): DAGVTQSPTHLIKTRGQQVTLRCSPKSGHDTVSWYQQALGQGPQFIFQYYEEEERQRGNFPDRFSGHQFPNYSSELNVNALLLGDSALYLCASSLGPLEDTQYFGPGTRLTVL.

The CDR3 is CATLGGVNYGYTF. In nucleotides, the CDR3 is TGTGCCACCCTCGGTGGGGTGAACTATGGCTACACCTTC. This chain connects TRBV19 to TRBJ1-2; D unclear. V was pared by 10 bases and J by 2 bases, with 14 bases between. The CDR3 covers 13 residues. In germline, CDR1 is LNHDA, CDR2 SQIVND (reference sequence). The full variable domain, with the rest looked up from reference TRBV19 and TRBJ1-2, is DGGITQSPKYLFRKEGQNVTLSCEQNLNHDAMYWYRQDPGQGLRLIYYSQIVNDFQKGDIAEGYSVSREKKESFPLTVTSAQKNPTAFYLCATLGGVNYGYTFGSGTRLTVV.

In this sample, this clonotype turned up many times. The V and J genes are TRBV6-4 and TRBJ1-4; D is uncertain. CDR3 length equals 19 residues. The ends were cut back, 5 bases at V and 0 bases at J, with 22 bases in the middle. Germline lookup yields CDR1 MRHNA and CDR2 SNTAGT. This CDR3 is CASSYYPGFVEATNEKLFF. The CDR3 nucleotides are TGTGCCAGCAGTTACTACCCAGGATTTGTCGAGGCAACTAATGAAAAACTGTTTTTT.

This clonotype was seen only a few times. This could be a read error, since a much larger clone is one nucleotide away. CDR3 region: CAPTTFPETQYF. Written as DNA, the CDR3 is TGTGCCCCTACGACGTTTCCGGAGACCCAGTACTTC. This sequence joins TRBV2 and TRBJ2-5; D is ambiguous. The CDR3 totals 12 residues. Germline-derived CDR1 and CDR2 are SNHLY and FYNNEI. Trimming took off 11 bases at V and 5 bases at J, with 15 bases between the two ends.

This clonotype was seen only a few times. In DNA form, the CDR3 reads TGTGCCAGCAGCGACGGGACCAAACCTTACGAGCAGTACTTC. As protein: CASSDGTKPYEQYF. The rearrangement joins TRBV7-9 to TRBJ2-7; either TRBD1 or TRBD2 may supply D (5 bases each). The CDR3 contains 14 residues. CDR1 and CDR2 from the germline V gene are SEHNR and FQNEAQ (reference sequence). The V end was cut by 5 bases, the J end by 4 bases, with 15 bases between.

This clonotype was detected ten times or more. The chain carries TRBV6-1 and TRBJ1-1; D not resolved. The V end lost 8 bases, the J end lost 0 bases, and 13 bases lay between the germline ends. CDR3 size: 14 residues. Germline values: CDR1 MNHNS, CDR2 SASEGT. The CDR3 DNA sequence: TGTGCCAGCGTGGGTGTTGTGATGAACACTGAAGCTTTCTTT. It encodes CASVGVVMNTEAFF.

A note on this clonotype: This may arise from a read error, as a much more abundant clone is one base away. The J gene is TRBJ1-2, the V gene TRBV7-2; D remains unclear. The germline V gene encodes CDR1 SGHTA and CDR2 FQGNSA. The CDR3 is made up of 12 amino acids. In DNA, the CDR3 is TGTGCCAGCAACCTAATCGCTTTCACGCCCAACTTC. Amino acids: CASNLIAFTPNF. The whole variable domain, remainder taken from reference TRBV7-2 and TRBJ1-2, is GAGVSQSPSNKVTEKGKDVELRCDPISGHTALYWYRQSLGQGLEFLIYFQGNSAPDKSGLPSDRFSAERTGGSVSTLTIQRTQQEDSAVYLCASNLIAFTPNFGSGTRLTVV.

The rearrangement links TRBV2 to TRBJ2-2; a weak D match, TRBD1 (5 bases). V was cut by 3 bases and J by 5 bases, with 19 bases left in between. Per the germline V gene, CDR1 is SNHLY and CDR2 is FYNNEI. This CDR3 region has 17 residues. Here the CDR3 DNA reads TGTGCCAGCAGTGACTTTAGGGGATTGTGGGCGACCGGGGAGCTGTTTTTT. Translating gives CASSDFRGLWATGELFF.

In its sample, this clonotype was seen a few times. The chain employs TRBV6-1 and TRBJ2-7, with D possibly matching TRBD2 (5 bases). The V gene lost 1 base and the J gene lost 1 base, with 8 bases spanning the gap. The CDR3 sequence is 14 residues long. CDR1 MNHNS and CDR2 SASEGT come from the germline V gene. CDR3 in amino acids: CASSEGGPSYEQYF. The DNA for the CDR3 is TGTGCCAGCAGTGAAGGAGGGCCGTCCTACGAGCAGTACTTC.

The chain recombines TRBV6-1 with TRBJ1-6; no reliable D call. Germline-derived CDR1 and CDR2 are MNHNS and SASEGT. The CDR3 extends over 14 amino acids. V lost 2 bases, J lost 9 bases, and 11 bases lay in between. The CDR3 sequence is CASSELEGGSPLHF. The CDR3 DNA sequence: TGTGCCAGCAGTGAATTGGAGGGCGGTTCACCCCTCCACTTT.

The chain joins TRBV18 to TRBJ2-1; 11 nucleotides line up with TRBD2. CDR1 KGHSH and CDR2 LQKENI come from the germline V gene. With 4 bases clipped from V and 3 bases from J, the junction kept 2 bases outside the gene matches. CDR3 size: 15 residues. The CDR3 coding sequence is TGTGCCAGCTCACAGGGGACTAGCGGCTACAATGAGCAGTTCTTC. Translated, it gives CASSQGTSGYNEQFF.

The gene calls are TRBV19 and TRBJ1-2; 7 positions match TRBD1. CDR1 LNHDA and CDR2 SQIVND come from the germline V gene (reference sequence). The CDR3 sequence is 14 residues long. V shed 5 bases and J 8 bases; nucleotides not matched to a gene: 11. In nucleotides, the CDR3 is TGTGCCAGTAGTGCCCGACAGGGAAGTGGCGGCTACACCTTC. This gives the protein CASSARQGSGGYTF.

Comments on this clonotype: This clone may be a read error of a much larger clone one base away. V usage is TRBV29-1 and J usage is TRBJ2-7; the match to TRBD1 covers 8 bases. CDR1 is SQVTM, CDR2 ANQGSEA, per germline. This CDR3 spans 14 amino acids. After removal of 6 bases from V and 2 bases from J, the junction contained 9 bases not matched to a gene. CDR3 nucleotides: TGCAGCGTCCATCCGGGACAGGATACCTACGAGCAGTACTTC. It translates to CSVHPGQDTYEQYF.

There are a few counts of this clonotype. The chain combines TRBV5-1 with TRBJ2-5; D ambiguous. The CDR3 is made up of 11 amino acids. V was cut by 3 bases and J by 9 bases, with 9 bases left in between. The germline CDR1 and CDR2 sequences are SGHRS and YFSETQ. The CDR3 reads CASSSTPPQYF. DNA for the CDR3: TGCGCCAGCAGCTCGACCCCTCCCCAGTACTTC.